Presented here are 30 T cell receptor beta chains from one specimen sequenced in a study of shared clonotypes between healthy human individuals. Assay: immunoSEQ multiplex PCR; the TCRdb copy retains only in-frame clones and omits some. The data show fewer than 550,000 clones, 60% to 80% seen once. The specimen sequenced was PBMCs. The source is a middle-aged woman in good health. Some clones in this sample may be carry-over from other donors' samples.

Here the CDR3 reads CSVVGREAFF. In DNA form, the CDR3 reads TGCAGCGTTGTAGGCAGAGAAGCTTTCTTT. The chain uses TRBV29-1 and TRBJ1-1; D not resolved. Germline V CDR1 and CDR2: SQVTM, ANQGSEA. V shed 4 bases and J shed 8 bases, with 8 bases lying between them. This CDR3 contains 10 residues. The whole variable domain, remainder taken from reference TRBV29-1 and TRBJ1-1, is SAVISQKPSRDICQRGTSLTIQCQVDSQVTMMFWYRQQPGQSLTLIATANQGSEATYESGFVIDKFPISRPNLTFSTLTVSNMSPEDSSIYLCSVVGREAFFGQGTRLTVV.

With regard to this clone: The same CDR3 arises from other DNA sequences in this sample as well. The gene calls are TRBV7-9 and TRBJ1-1; D gene uncertain. Germline V CDR1 and CDR2: SEHNR, FQNEAQ (reference sequence). This CDR3 comprises 12 residues. Trimming removed 3 bases at V and 2 bases at J, with 4 bases between. DNA for the CDR3: TGTGCCAGCAGCTTCACAAACACTGAAGCTTTCTTT. It specifies CASSFTNTEAFF.

The chain links TRBV19 to TRBJ1-3, with 7 positions matching TRBD1. CDR1 is LNHDA, CDR2 SQIVND, per germline (reference sequence). With 2 bases clipped from V and 4 bases from J, the junction kept 5 bases outside the gene matches. The CDR3 is 15 amino acids. The CDR3 spells CASSISAGGGNTIYF. The CDR3 coding sequence is TGTGCCAGTAGTATATCGGCAGGGGGAGGAAACACCATATATTTT.

The chain has TRBV19 and TRBJ1-4; D remains unclear. CDR3 length: 15 residues. Germline V CDR1 and CDR2: LNHDA, SQIVND (reference sequence). The ends were cut back, 6 bases at V and 0 bases at J, with 11 bases in the middle. The DNA of the CDR3 is TGTGCCAGTAGCGGGCTTTTTACAACTAATGAAAAACTGTTTTTT. It is translated as CASSGLFTTNEKLFF.

The CDR3 DNA sequence: TGTGCCAGTAGTACACGGACAGAGCGTTCCTATGGCTACACCTTC. Protein sequence: CASSTRTERSYGYTF. The chain has TRBV19 and TRBJ1-2, with D tentatively TRBD1 (6 bases). Between the trimmed V and J ends, which lost 4 bases and 4 bases, there was a span of 16 bases. Germline V gives CDR1 LNHDA, CDR2 SQIVND (reference sequence). The CDR3 sequence is 15 residues long.

Of note for this clone: The sample has other DNA sequences that encode this CDR3 too. The chain has TRBV7-7 and TRBJ2-1, with no clear D. Germline lookup yields CDR1 SSHAT and CDR2 FNYEAQ (reference sequence). This CDR3 has 13 residues. Between the trimmed V and J ends, which lost 5 bases and 4 bases, there was a span of 9 bases. Here the CDR3 DNA reads TGTGCCAGCAGCCTTGGCCAGTACAATGAGCAGTTCTTC. Its translation is CASSLGQYNEQFF.

This clone was detected many times. Distinct nucleotide sequences in the sample also encode this CDR3. The rearrangement uses TRBV7-2 and TRBJ2-1; TRBD2 is a possible D gene (6 bases). The CDR3 has 11 amino acids. Looked up from germline, CDR1 is SGHTA and CDR2 is FQGNSA. The ends were cut back, 3 bases at V and 10 bases at J, with 7 bases in the middle. The CDR3 spells CASSLAGEQFF. As DNA, the CDR3 is TGTGCCAGCAGCTTGGCGGGGGAGCAGTTCTTC.

The CDR3 here is CASSGPYYTGELFF. The DNA for the CDR3 is TGTGCCAGCAGTGGGCCTTATTACACCGGGGAGCTGTTTTTT. V gene TRBV6-1 combines with J gene TRBJ2-2; unclear D gene. V shed 4 bases and J shed 3 bases, with 9 bases lying between them. The CDR3 spans 14 residues. Germline CDR1 MNHNS, CDR2 SASEGT.

This chain connects TRBV9 to TRBJ2-7; D not certain. Germline V gene lookup returns CDR1 SGDLS and CDR2 YYNGEE. The V and J ends lost 4 bases and 4 bases respectively, with 15 bases between them. This CDR3 comprises 14 residues. CDR3 protein: CASSPQQAQYEQYF. Written as DNA, the CDR3 is TGTGCCAGCAGCCCGCAGCAGGCGCAGTACGAGCAGTACTTC.

V and J are TRBV19 and TRBJ2-2, with a possible D match to TRBD2 (6 bases). This CDR3 is 14 amino acids long. The V gene's germline CDR1 is LNHDA and CDR2 SQIVND (reference sequence). The V and J ends lost 4 bases and 0 bases respectively, with 6 bases between them. The CDR3 sequence: CASSTSANTGELFF. CDR3 in DNA: TGTGCCAGTAGTACTAGCGCGAACACCGGGGAGCTGTTTTTT.

This clone occurred many times. The chain employs TRBV27 and TRBJ2-5, with D possibly matching TRBD2 (5 bases). The V end lost 6 bases, the J end lost 1 base, and 18 bases lay between the germline ends. This CDR3 region has 16 residues. In germline, CDR1 is MNHEY, CDR2 SMNVEV (reference sequence). CDR3 in amino acids: CASSSAAGTLQETQYF. CDR3 DNA sequence: TGTGCCAGCAGCTCCGCCGCGGGCACCCTCCAAGAGACCCAGTACTTC.

V usage is TRBV11-2 and J usage is TRBJ2-7, with D possibly TRBD2 on 5 matching bases. Looked up from germline, CDR1 is SGHAT and CDR2 is FQNNGV. CDR3 length equals 14 residues. The ends were cut back, 3 bases at V and 2 bases at J, with 11 bases in the middle. This chain's CDR3 is CASSFGLSPYEQYF. CDR3 nucleotides: TGTGCCAGCAGCTTCGGACTGAGTCCCTACGAGCAGTACTTC.

The chain joins TRBV28 to TRBJ2-1, with 8 bases fitting TRBD1. Germline V gene data show CDR1 as MDHEN and CDR2 as SYDVKM. The trim removed 10 bases at V and 3 bases at J, leaving 8 bases unmatched. The CDR3 loop spans 14 amino acids. DNA of the CDR3: TGTGCCACCGTTGACAGGGGAGGCTACAATGAGCAGTTCTTC. Amino acid sequence: CATVDRGGYNEQFF.

J is TRBJ2-1 and V is TRBV10-3; 14 nucleotides line up with TRBD2. CDR3 length: 14 residues. The germline V gene encodes CDR1 ENHRY and CDR2 SYGVKD. The trim removed 6 bases at V and 8 bases at J, leaving 3 bases unmatched. Written as DNA, the CDR3 is TGTGCCATCAGCCTGGGACTAGCGGGAGATGAGCAGTTCTTC. It yields the protein CAISLGLAGDEQFF.

There are a few counts of this clone. The rearrangement links TRBV5-1 to TRBJ2-3; 7 bases agree with TRBD2. The germline V gene encodes CDR1 SGHRS and CDR2 YFSETQ. J was trimmed by 1 base and V by 7 bases; bases with no gene match: 3. This CDR3 is built from 13 residues. CDR3 residues: CASGTSGTDTQYF. In nucleotides, the CDR3 is TGCGCCAGCGGAACTAGCGGCACAGATACGCAGTATTTT.

The rearrangement uses TRBV5-6 and TRBJ1-3, with no clear D. V shed 2 bases and J shed 2 bases, with 5 bases lying between them. The V gene's germline CDR1 is SGHDT and CDR2 YYEEEE. The CDR3 contains 13 residues. DNA for the CDR3: TGTGCCAGCAGCTTAACGGCTGGAAACACCATATATTTT. It yields the protein CASSLTAGNTIYF. The full variable domain, its missing parts supplied by reference TRBV5-6 and TRBJ1-3, is DAGVTQSPTHLIKTRGQQVTLRCSPKSGHDTVSWYQQALGQGPQFIFQYYEEEERQRGNFPDRFSGHQFPNYSSELNVNALLLGDSALYLCASSLTAGNTIYFGEGSWLTVV.

This clone has only one observation. V usage is TRBV9 and J usage is TRBJ2-1, with D unclear. Germline CDR1 SGDLS, CDR2 YYNGEE. The CDR3 is made up of 13 amino acids. Trimming cost V 1 base and J 6 bases, with 8 bases left between them. Here the CDR3 DNA reads TGTGCCAGCAGCGTATTTTACTCCAATGAGCAGTTCTTC. This gives the protein CASSVFYSNEQFF.

The chain joins TRBV5-1 to TRBJ2-7, with D tentatively TRBD1 (6 bases). The CDR3 length is 11 residues. Germline V CDR1 and CDR2: SGHRS, YFSETQ. The V gene lost 5 bases and the J gene lost 4 bases, with 7 bases spanning the gap. CDR3 nucleotides: TGCGCCAGCAGTCAGGGGTACGAGCAGTACTTC. Its protein product is CASSQGYEQYF.

Comment on this clone: A far larger clone lies a single base away; this is likely a read error. The V and J genes are TRBV4-3 and TRBJ2-3, with 8 bases that match TRBD2. Germline V gives CDR1 LGHNA, CDR2 YSLEER. This CDR3 has 16 residues. The CDR3 reads CASNQDRGLGADTQYF. Here the CDR3 DNA reads TGCGCCAGCAACCAAGATAGGGGACTAGGCGCAGATACGCAGTATTTT.

This clone was seen only once. The chain is built from TRBV9 and TRBJ2-1, with a tentative D call TRBD2 (5 bases). This CDR3 comprises 14 residues. The germline V and J ends were trimmed by 4 bases and 6 bases, with 14 bases remaining between them. The germline V gene encodes CDR1 SGDLS and CDR2 YYNGEE. CDR3 amino acids: CASSSRALPNEQFF. Here the CDR3 DNA reads TGTGCCAGCAGCTCGAGGGCTCTTCCCAATGAGCAGTTCTTC.

The rearrangement links TRBV28 to TRBJ2-7; tentatively, D is TRBD2 (5 bases). Germline CDR1 MDHEN, CDR2 SYDVKM. The V end was cut by 6 bases, the J end by 6 bases, with 12 bases between. CDR3 size: 12 residues. CDR3 protein: CASSQTNLEQYF. The CDR3 DNA follows: TGTGCCAGCAGCCAGACTAATCTCGAGCAGTACTTC.

The sample holds a few counts of this clone. This chain connects TRBV7-8 to TRBJ2-5; 8 positions agree with TRBD2. Losses at the gene ends were 2 bases for V and 7 bases for J; bases not matched to a gene: 9. The V gene's germline CDR1 is SGHVS and CDR2 FQNEAQ. This CDR3 contains 15 residues. The CDR3 region has the DNA TGTGCCAGCAGCTTACTCCTAGCGGGTCTGGGGACCCAGTACTTC. This gives the protein CASSLLLAGLGTQYF.

The chain is built from TRBV27 and TRBJ2-2; D is ambiguous. The CDR3 is 13 residues long. Trimming removed 5 bases at V and 6 bases at J, with 10 bases between. CDR1 and CDR2 from the germline V gene are MNHEY and SMNVEV (reference sequence). This CDR3 is CASSSVNAGELFF. DNA for the CDR3: TGTGCCAGCAGTAGCGTGAATGCCGGGGAGCTGTTTTTT.

The genes are TRBV27 and TRBJ1-2, with TRBD1 matching 7 bases. The ends lost 5 bases at V and 7 bases at J; junction bases unmatched: 7. The CDR3 has 13 amino acids. The V gene's germline CDR1 is MNHEY and CDR2 SMNVEV (reference sequence). CDR3 sequence: CASSAGTASGYTF. For the CDR3, the DNA is TGTGCCAGCAGTGCCGGGACAGCAAGTGGCTACACCTTC.

This clone turned up a few times. V is TRBV2 and J is TRBJ1-5; D ambiguous. CDR3 length: 14 amino acids. Germline assignment: CDR1 SNHLY and CDR2 FYNNEI. V lost 4 bases, J lost 5 bases, and 12 bases lay in between. The CDR3 bases are TGTGCCAGCAGTGGGCAGGTTCTCTATCAGCCCCAGCATTTT. It specifies CASSGQVLYQPQHF.

The rearrangement links TRBV7-9 to TRBJ2-3; 8 bases map to TRBD2. This CDR3 comprises 16 residues. V trimming: 3 bases; J trimming: 5 bases; junction bases outside the gene matches: 10. In germline, CDR1 is SEHNR, CDR2 FQNEAQ (reference sequence). CDR3 in amino acids: CASSLAGGTPRDTQYF. In nucleotides, the CDR3 is TGTGCCAGCAGCTTGGCGGGAGGTACACCCAGAGATACGCAGTATTTT. The full variable domain, in which reference TRBV7-9 and TRBJ2-3 provide the parts outside the CDR3, is DTGVSQNPRHKITKRGQNVTFRCDPISEHNRLYWYRQTLGQGPEFLTYFQNEAQLEKSRLLSDRFSAERPKGSFSTLEIQRTEQGDSAMYLCASSLAGGTPRDTQYFGPGTRLTVL.

This chain connects TRBV7-2 to TRBJ1-5; possible D gene TRBD1, 6 bases. V lost 5 bases, J lost 5 bases, and 16 bases lay in between. The CDR3 covers 15 residues. In germline, CDR1 is SGHTA, CDR2 FQGNSA. CDR3 bases: TGTGCCAGCAGCCAGGGGACTCGGGAGCATCAGCCCCAGCATTTT. Translation: CASSQGTREHQPQHF.

The chain employs TRBV29-1 and TRBJ1-1, with a weak D call TRBD1 (5 bases). The germline V gene encodes CDR1 SQVTM and CDR2 ANQGSEA. This CDR3 has 16 amino acids. In DNA, the CDR3 is TGCACAATTGCTGGGTCAGGTCGGCAGGGGAACACTGAAGCTTTCTTT. Translating gives CTIAGSGRQGNTEAFF.

This clone was picked up a small number of times. This chain connects TRBV6-6 to TRBJ2-7; 7 nucleotides match TRBD1. The length of the CDR3 is 14 residues. Unmatched junction bases numbered 8, after V lost 5 bases and J lost 4 bases. The V gene's germline CDR1 is MNHNY and CDR2 SVGAGI (reference sequence). CDR3 coding DNA: TGTGCCAGCAGTCCCGGGACAGCTTTATACGAGCAGTACTTC. Its protein product is CASSPGTALYEQYF.

The chain couples TRBV4-2 to TRBJ2-3; a possible D gene is TRBD2 (5 bases). This CDR3 region has 16 residues. Germline assignment: CDR1 LGHNA and CDR2 YNFKEQ. Trimming stripped 1 base from V and 6 bases from J, with 17 bases between. CDR3 in DNA: TGTGCCAGCAGCCAAGGGGGAGCGGCAGGTGCGGATACGCAGTATTTT. Encoded protein: CASSQGGAAGADTQYF.